This TCR beta chain was sequenced in a study of Ad26.COV2.S vaccination and SARS-CoV-2 variants. Study context: Intramuscular Ad26.COV2.S at 5x10^10 or 1x10^11 viral particles. Study-wide results and caveats: Overall T cell responses may have been underestimated by the analyses of TCR breadth and depth. The breadth of spike-specific CD8+ and CD4+ T cell responses after vaccination was reportedly substantial.

Clones were read by immunoSEQ multiplex PCR, and TCRdb kept only the in-frame ones, dropping some. The table records about 350,000 clones, 80% to 90% of them present only once. The treatment was: about 20 received Ad26.COV2.S at low or high dose, single or two shots; about 5 received placebo; per-sample allocation not given. Repertoires come from day 63 after the first vaccine or placebo injection. This clone showed up just once. Its cognate antigen is unknown. Trimming pared 0 bases from V and 8 bases from J, leaving 11 bases between. Germline V gene sequence: CDR1 SGHRS, CDR2 YFSETQ. This CDR3 is 13 amino acids long.

The sequence was obtained from a person aged 18-60 years who received the Ad26.COV2.S COVID-19 vaccine or a placebo. Specimen: peripheral blood, collected in a trial of Ad26.COV2.S vaccine versus placebo. The V call is TRBV5-1, the J call TRBJ1-1, with no clear D. CDR3 sequence (DNA): TGCGCCAGCAGCTTGGTGGGGTTGCGCGAAGCTTTCTTT. It encodes CASSLVGLREAFF.